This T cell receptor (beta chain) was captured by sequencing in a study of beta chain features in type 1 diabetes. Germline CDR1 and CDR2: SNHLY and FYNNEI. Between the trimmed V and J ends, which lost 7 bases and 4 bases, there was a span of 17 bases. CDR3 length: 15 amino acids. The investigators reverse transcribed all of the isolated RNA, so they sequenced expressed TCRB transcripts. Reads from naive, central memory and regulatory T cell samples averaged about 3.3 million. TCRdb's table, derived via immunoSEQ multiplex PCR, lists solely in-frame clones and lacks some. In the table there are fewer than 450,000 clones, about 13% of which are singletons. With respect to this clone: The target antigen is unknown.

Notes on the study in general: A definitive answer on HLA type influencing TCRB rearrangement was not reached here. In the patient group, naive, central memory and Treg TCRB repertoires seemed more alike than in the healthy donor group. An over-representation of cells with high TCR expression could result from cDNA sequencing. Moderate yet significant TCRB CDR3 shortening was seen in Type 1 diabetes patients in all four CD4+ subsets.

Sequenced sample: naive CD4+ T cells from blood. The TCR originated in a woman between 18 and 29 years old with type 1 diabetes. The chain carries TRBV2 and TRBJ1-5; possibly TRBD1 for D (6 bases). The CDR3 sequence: CASTRGLAGNQPQHF. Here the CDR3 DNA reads TGTGCCAGCACCAGGGGATTAGCTGGAAATCAGCCCCAGCATTTT.